Each of the 10 T cell receptor beta chains below was sequenced from the same sample in a study of blood T cell repertoires in COVID-19. TCRdb keeps only in-frame clones here, not all; method: immunoSEQ multiplex PCR. The sample has 250,000 or so clones, approximately 80% seen once. The sample comprised peripheral blood. These receptor sequences come from a man aged 25-40 years who had recovered from COVID-19.

The chain couples TRBV6-5 to TRBJ2-5; 9 bases match TRBD2. Germline CDR1 reads MNHEY; CDR2 reads SVGAGI. This CDR3 has 15 amino acids. J lost 9 bases, V lost 6 bases, and 14 bases had no gene match. The CDR3 DNA follows: TGTGCCAGCAGCTGGGTAGCGGGGGACCTAGGGGCCCAGTACTTC. It encodes CASSWVAGDLGAQYF.

The rearrangement links TRBV12-3 or TRBV12-4 to TRBJ1-1; TRBD1 is a possible D gene (5 bases). CDR3 length equals 13 residues. V shed 4 bases and J shed 5 bases, with 11 bases lying between them. CDR3 DNA: TGTGCCAGCAGTTACCTACGGGGGACTGAAGCTTTCTTT. The encoded protein is CASSYLRGTEAFF.

The chain combines TRBV10-2 with TRBJ1-5; D is perhaps TRBD1 (6 bases). The V gene lost 3 bases and the J gene lost 0 bases, with 12 bases spanning the gap. Germline CDR1 reads WSHSY; CDR2 reads SAAADI. CDR3 length: 16 amino acids. CDR3 amino acids: CASSEKTGHSNQPQHF. CDR3 sequence (DNA): TGCGCCAGCAGTGAAAAGACAGGACATAGCAATCAGCCCCAGCATTTT.

The chain carries TRBV5-4 and TRBJ2-5, with 7 bases lining up with TRBD1. Trimming removed 4 bases from V and 3 bases from J; junction bases left unmatched: 3. CDR1 SGHNT and CDR2 YYREEE come from the germline V gene (reference sequence). This CDR3 has 13 amino acids. The CDR3 DNA follows: TGTGCCAGCAGCCTCGGGACAGAAGAGACCCAGTACTTC. Translation: CASSLGTEETQYF.

This chain joins TRBV27 and TRBJ2-3; tentative D call: TRBD2 (5 bases). Germline V gene data show CDR1 as MNHEY and CDR2 as SMNVEV (reference sequence). Deletions cut 4 bases from V and 7 bases from J, with 15 bases between. This CDR3 contains 14 residues. Here the CDR3 reads CASSSLDRTYTQYF. The CDR3 DNA reads as TGTGCCAGCAGTTCCCTGGACCGGACTTATACGCAGTATTTT.

The V and J genes are TRBV7-9 and TRBJ1-6, with D unclear. The V and J ends lost 2 bases and 6 bases respectively, with 5 bases between them. The CDR3 sequence is 13 residues long. In germline, CDR1 is SEHNR, CDR2 FQNEAQ (reference sequence). Here the CDR3 reads CASSLQFNSPLHF. In DNA, the CDR3 is TGTGCCAGCAGCTTACAGTTTAATTCACCCCTCCACTTT.

The rearrangement links TRBV18 to TRBJ1-2, with 9 bases that match TRBD1. The junction had 5 bases not matched to a gene; V was cut back by 0 bases and J by 0 bases. There are 17 residues in the CDR3. Germline lookup yields CDR1 KGHSH and CDR2 LQKENI. For the CDR3, the DNA is TGTGCCAGCTCACCACCGGTCGGGACAGGGTCTAACTATGGCTACACCTTC. Its protein product is CASSPPVGTGSNYGYTF.

The chain recombines TRBV29-1 with TRBJ1-3; D unresolved. The CDR3 is made up of 16 amino acids. The V gene's germline CDR1 is SQVTM and CDR2 ANQGSEA. The germline V and J ends were trimmed by 1 base and 4 bases, with 17 bases remaining between them. The CDR3 DNA is TGCAGCGTTGAAGCTACATCGCCGGAGAGAGGAAACACCATATATTTT. Translated, it gives CSVEATSPERGNTIYF.

V is TRBV10-3 and J is TRBJ1-1, with D perhaps matching TRBD1 (6 bases). Germline V gene sequence: CDR1 ENHRY, CDR2 SYGVKD. The CDR3 length is 11 residues. V was trimmed by 10 bases and J by 7 bases, leaving 13 bases between them. The CDR3 DNA reads as TGTGCCACGGAGGACAGCCATGAAGCTTTCTTT. It is translated as CATEDSHEAFF.

The rearrangement joins TRBV5-1 to TRBJ2-1; 10 positions agree with TRBD1. CDR1 SGHRS and CDR2 YFSETQ come from the germline V gene. With V trimmed by 4 bases and J by 8 bases, 9 bases remained unmatched. CDR3 length equals 15 residues. In DNA, the CDR3 is TGCGCCAGCAGCGAGGGGACAGGGGAGGTGGATGAGCAGTTCTTC. It translates to CASSEGTGEVDEQFF.